These 30 T cell receptor beta chains were all obtained from the same sample, sequenced in a study of cytomegalovirus exposure and HLA in healthy donors. PCR was performed using 60 Vbeta and 13 Jbeta primers. The repertoire was sequenced with immunoSEQ multiplex PCR; TCRdb's copy has only in-frame clones and lacks some. The profile shows 140,000 or so clones, around two thirds of them singletons. Sequenced sample: PBMCs. Receptors were obtained from a male donor in good health and CMV-seronegative.

The chain joins TRBV15 to TRBJ2-3; D uncertain. Germline-derived CDR1 and CDR2 are LNHNV and YYDKDF (reference sequence). The CDR3 runs 13 residues. Trimming took off 1 base at V and 5 bases at J, with 7 bases between the two ends. CDR3 sequence reads: CATSRAPQDTQYF. The CDR3 DNA is TGTGCCACCAGCAGAGCCCCCCAAGATACGCAGTATTTT.

V usage is TRBV29-1 and J usage is TRBJ2-7; 7 nucleotides agree with TRBD1. V lost 6 bases to trimming and J lost 4 bases; unmatched junction nucleotides: 6. The germline V gene has CDR1 SQVTM and CDR2 ANQGSEA. This CDR3 is built from 12 residues. The CDR3 DNA follows: TGCAGCGTAGGACAGGATAGGTACGAGCAGTACTTC. It specifies CSVGQDRYEQYF.

The chain combines TRBV25-1 with TRBJ2-2; D gene uncertain. The CDR3 extends over 15 amino acids. Germline CDR1 and CDR2: MGHDK and SYGVNS. With 3 bases removed from V and 2 bases from J, the gap between germline ends came to 10 bases. The CDR3 DNA follows: TGTGCCAGCAGTGATACCGGTAGCAACACCGGGGAGCTGTTTTTT. Protein: CASSDTGSNTGELFF.

The chain recombines TRBV2 with TRBJ1-6; 8 nucleotides line up with TRBD1. Germline values: CDR1 SNHLY, CDR2 FYNNEI. CDR3 length: 15 residues. J was trimmed by 9 bases and V by 6 bases; bases with no gene match: 10. The CDR3 sequence: CASSQIGQGGSPLHF. The DNA of the CDR3 is TGTGCCAGCAGCCAAATAGGACAGGGTGGTTCACCCCTCCACTTT.

A few counts support this clone. The V gene is TRBV4-3, the J gene TRBJ2-2, with 10 nucleotides matching TRBD1. V was pared by 8 bases and J by 6 bases, with 24 bases of the junction left unmatched. CDR1 LGHNA and CDR2 YSLEER come from the germline V gene. The CDR3 extends over 20 amino acids. CDR3 region: CASAKSRVTGTGVRPGELFF. DNA of the CDR3: TGCGCCAGCGCCAAGAGTAGGGTGACGGGGACAGGGGTTCGACCCGGGGAGCTGTTTTTT.

The genes are TRBV5-6 and TRBJ1-3; 7 bases are shared with TRBD1. Looked up from germline, CDR1 is SGHDT and CDR2 is YYEEEE. V trimming: 3 bases; J trimming: 4 bases; junction bases outside the gene matches: 7. This CDR3 is built from 15 residues. The CDR3 reads CASSSRDRDGNTIYF. Here the CDR3 DNA reads TGTGCCAGCAGCTCCCGCGACAGGGACGGAAACACCATATATTTT.

Only a few counts were recorded for this clone. The rearrangement joins TRBV29-1 to TRBJ2-7; 9 positions agree with TRBD1. CDR3 length: 14 residues. Germline-derived CDR1 and CDR2 are SQVTM and ANQGSEA. With 6 bases clipped from V and 2 bases from J, the junction kept 8 bases outside the gene matches. The CDR3 reads CSVRPGTGTYEQYF. CDR3 coding DNA: TGCAGCGTCCGACCCGGGACAGGGACCTACGAGCAGTACTTC.

The gene calls are TRBV1 and TRBJ1-1. TRBV1 is shown as a pseudogene. This CDR3 spans 14 amino acids. The CDR3 DNA sequence: TGCACCAGCAGCCAGAGGGACTGTAGTACTGAAGCTTTCTTT. Translated: CTSSQRDCSTEAFF.

The sample holds one count of this clone. The rearrangement joins TRBV7-9 to TRBJ1-4, with a tentative D call TRBD1 (5 bases). Trimming took 2 bases from V and 3 from J, leaving 13 bases between them. Looked up from germline, CDR1 is SEHNR and CDR2 is FQNEAQ (reference sequence). The CDR3 extends over 16 amino acids. The CDR3 here is CASSLPRGLPNEKLFF. The DNA for the CDR3 is TGTGCCAGCAGCTTACCGCGGGGGTTGCCTAATGAAAAACTGTTTTTT.

The table lists this clone with a few counts. The genes are TRBV27 and TRBJ1-6; the D gene is possibly TRBD1 (6 bases). The germline V and J ends were trimmed by 1 base and 6 bases, with 10 bases remaining between them. CDR3 length: 15 residues. Germline lookup yields CDR1 MNHEY and CDR2 SMNVEV (reference sequence). The CDR3 sequence is CASSLWGGSNSPLHF. The DNA for the CDR3 is TGTGCCAGCAGTTTATGGGGGGGCTCTAATTCACCCCTCCACTTT.

The chain employs TRBV11-3 and TRBJ2-7; TRBD1 matches 9 bases. The CDR3 runs 14 residues. Germline loops: CDR1 SGHNT, CDR2 YENEEA. V shed 5 bases and J 5 bases; nucleotides not matched to a gene: 7. For the CDR3, the DNA is TGTGCCAGCAGCCAGGGGACAGGGAGCCACGAGCAGTACTTC. Translation gives CASSQGTGSHEQYF. The whole variable domain, filled in from reference TRBV11-3 and TRBJ2-7, reads EAGVVQSPRYKIIEKKQPVAFWCNPISGHNTLYWYLQNLGQGPELLIRYENEEAVDDSQLPKDRFSAERLKGVDSTLKIQPAELGDSAVYLCASSQGTGSHEQYFGPGTRLTVT.

The chain has TRBV6-6 and TRBJ2-7; D is perhaps TRBD2 (6 bases). Trimming left V 5 bases short and J 1 base short, with 15 bases between. Germline loops: CDR1 MNHNY, CDR2 SVGAGI (reference sequence). The CDR3 runs to 15 residues. The CDR3 DNA reads as TGTGCCAGCAGTGATCCCGGGACTTCTTCCTACGAGCAGTACTTC. Residues: CASSDPGTSSYEQYF.

The J gene is TRBJ1-5, the V gene TRBV12-5; possibly TRBD1 for D (6 bases). V lost 6 bases and J lost 6, with 18 bases in between. Germline CDR1 reads LGHNT; CDR2 reads FRNRAP. CDR3 length: 15 amino acids. CDR3: CASGSPTGPVQPQHF. CDR3 DNA sequence: TGTGCTAGTGGCAGCCCTACAGGGCCGGTTCAGCCCCAGCATTTT.

This clone has just one count. This rearrangement joins TRBV29-1 to TRBJ1-5, with TRBD1 as a possible D gene (5 bases). Trimming stripped 7 bases from V and 1 base from J, with 11 bases between. This CDR3 has 13 amino acids. Germline loops: CDR1 SQVTM, CDR2 ANQGSEA. The DNA for the CDR3 is TGCAGCGCATCTCAGGGAAGCAATCAGCCCCAGCATTTT. It encodes CSASQGSNQPQHF.

The V and J genes are TRBV4-1 and TRBJ2-7; weak D call: TRBD1 (6 bases). The CDR3 loop spans 16 amino acids. Germline CDR1 MGHRA, CDR2 YSYEKL. V gave up 2 bases and J gave up 2 bases, with 16 bases separating them. CDR3 sequence (DNA): TGCGCCAGCAGCCAAAATGCCGGGACATCTACCTACGAGCAGTACTTC. Its translation is CASSQNAGTSTYEQYF.

This chain links TRBV7-9 with TRBJ1-2; 12 bases line up with TRBD1. Germline V gene lookup returns CDR1 SEHNR and CDR2 FQNEAQ (reference sequence). The CDR3 extends over 16 amino acids. The V gene end was trimmed by 1 base and the J gene end by 4 bases; junction bases not matched to a gene: 4. The CDR3 region is CASSLVGTGGAYGYTF. The CDR3, as DNA: TGTGCCAGCAGCTTAGTTGGGACAGGGGGCGCCTATGGCTACACCTTC.

J is TRBJ1-6 and V is TRBV13, with a tentative D call TRBD1 (5 bases). Germline CDR1 PRHDT, CDR2 FYEKMQ (reference sequence). The CDR3 has 14 amino acids. Trimming cost V 0 bases and J 7 bases, with 7 bases left between them. CDR3 nucleotides: TGTGCCAGCAGCTTAGGCCAGGGCAATTCACCCCTCCACTTT. Protein sequence: CASSLGQGNSPLHF.

The chain employs TRBV5-1 and TRBJ1-2, with 8 bases aligning to TRBD1. This CDR3 is 15 amino acids long. J lost 8 bases, V lost 4 bases, and 13 bases had no gene match. Germline V gene lookup returns CDR1 SGHRS and CDR2 YFSETQ. The CDR3 loop reads CASSRIMAGGYGYTF. CDR3 DNA: TGCGCCAGCAGCCGTATTATGGCAGGGGGCTACGGCTACACCTTC.

The chain combines TRBV6-5 with TRBJ2-3; 8 bases match TRBD2. Trimming cost V 2 bases and J 3 bases; bases outside gene matches: 4. CDR1 is MNHEY and CDR2 is SVGAGI in the germline V gene. This CDR3 is built from 15 residues. CDR3 sequence reads: CASSYRRGGTDTQYF. The CDR3 region has the DNA TGTGCCAGCAGTTACCGGCGCGGGGGGACAGATACGCAGTATTTT.

The J gene is TRBJ1-1, the V gene TRBV5-1; 10 bases agree with TRBD1. Germline-derived CDR1 and CDR2 are SGHRS and YFSETQ. The CDR3 is made up of 14 amino acids. Unmatched junction bases numbered 4, after V lost 4 bases and J lost 4 bases. The CDR3 DNA reads TGCGCCAGCAGCACACGGACAGGGGGCACTGAAGCTTTCTTT. This encodes CASSTRTGGTEAFF.

The chain employs TRBV7-9 and TRBJ2-7; the match to TRBD2 covers 9 bases. Losses at the gene ends were 4 bases for V and 0 bases for J; bases not matched to a gene: 10. This CDR3 has 17 amino acids. CDR1 is SEHNR, CDR2 FQNEAQ, per germline (reference sequence). Written as DNA, the CDR3 is TGTGCCAGCAGCTACAGAGGGCTAGCGGGGACCTCCTACGAGCAGTACTTC. Protein sequence: CASSYRGLAGTSYEQYF.

The V and J genes are TRBV11-2 and TRBJ2-1; a possible D gene is TRBD2 (7 bases). Per germline, CDR1 SGHAT and CDR2 FQNNGV. The germline V and J ends were trimmed by 6 bases and 7 bases, with 25 bases remaining between them. The CDR3 covers 17 residues. CDR3 coding DNA: TGTGCCAGCAGTTTTGCCTTGGGGGGGGGCCAAGAAAATGAGCAGTTCTTC. This sequence encodes CASSFALGGGQENEQFF.

The chain combines TRBV5-6 with TRBJ2-2; D ambiguous. Germline CDR1 SGHDT, CDR2 YYEEEE. V was shortened by 3 bases and J by 5 bases, with 8 bases between the two germline ends. The CDR3 loop spans 13 amino acids. The CDR3 sequence is CASSSLGTGELFF. The CDR3 DNA sequence: TGTGCCAGCAGCTCCCTAGGTACCGGGGAGCTGTTTTTT.

The rearrangement joins TRBV11-2 to TRBJ2-2; TRBD1 is a possible D gene (6 bases). Germline assignment: CDR1 SGHAT and CDR2 FQNNGV. Trimming stripped 5 bases from V and 4 bases from J, with 14 bases between. This CDR3 spans 15 amino acids. The CDR3 loop is CASSRQGWSTGELFF. The CDR3 nucleotides read TGTGCCAGCAGCCGCCAGGGGTGGAGCACCGGGGAGCTGTTTTTT.

V usage is TRBV20-1 and J usage is TRBJ2-7, with a possible D match to TRBD2 (6 bases). Germline lookup yields CDR1 DFQATT and CDR2 SNEGSKA (reference sequence). The length of the CDR3 is 11 residues. The V gene lost 6 bases and the J gene lost 2 bases, with 8 bases spanning the gap. CDR3 in amino acids: CSAEGPYEQYF. In nucleotides, the CDR3 is TGCAGTGCGGAGGGGCCCTACGAGCAGTACTTC.

The rearrangement uses TRBV7-2 and TRBJ2-1; D is undetermined. The CDR3 is made up of 11 amino acids. Trimming pared 6 bases from V and 6 bases from J, leaving 6 bases between. Germline V gene data show CDR1 as SGHTA and CDR2 as FQGNSA. The CDR3 region has the DNA TGTGCCAGCAGGTTACTCAATGAGCAGTTCTTC. It specifies CASRLLNEQFF.

The rearrangement joins TRBV10-3 to TRBJ2-7, with TRBD1 as a possible D gene (7 bases). This CDR3 has 16 residues. Germline V gene lookup returns CDR1 ENHRY and CDR2 SYGVKD. The ends were cut back, 2 bases at V and 5 bases at J, with 19 bases in the middle. CDR3 sequence reads: CAISEVRGEPRDEQYF. DNA of the CDR3: TGTGCCATCAGTGAGGTCAGGGGGGAACCTCGAGACGAGCAGTACTTC.

The chain employs TRBV13 and TRBJ2-7; D ambiguous. The CDR3 contains 15 residues. Trimming pared 5 bases from V and 0 bases from J, leaving 14 bases between. From germline, CDR1 is PRHDT and CDR2 FYEKMQ (reference sequence). The CDR3: CASSALAGRSYEQYF. CDR3 in DNA: TGTGCCAGCAGCGCCTTAGCCGGCCGCTCCTACGAGCAGTACTTC.

The CDR3 reads CASADRGPTGELFF. CDR3 DNA sequence: TGTGCCAGCGCGGACAGGGGGCCGACCGGGGAGCTGTTTTTT. This chain links TRBV25-1 with TRBJ2-2, with 11 nucleotides matching TRBD1. CDR1 and CDR2 from the germline V gene are MGHDK and SYGVNS. With 8 bases clipped from V and 5 bases from J, the junction kept 4 bases outside the gene matches. This CDR3 has 14 residues.

This clone was detected a few times. The junction does not match germline at one end; this may be a read error. The V and J genes are TRBV7-9 and TRBJ2-3, with TRBD2 identical over 12 bases. Germline CDR1 is SEHNR and CDR2 is FQNEAQ (reference sequence). The CDR3 length is 17 residues. The CDR3 DNA sequence: TGTTCCAGCAGCTCGCGAGGCGGACTAGCGGGGACAGATACGCAGTATTTT. Translation: CSSSSRGGLAGTDTQYF. Full variable domain (remainder filled in from reference TRBV7-9 and TRBJ2-3): DTGVSQNPRHKITKRGQNVTFRCDPISEHNRLYWYRQTLGQGPEFLTYFQNEAQLEKSRLLSDRFSAERPKGSFSTLEIQRTEQGDSAMYLCSSSSRGGLAGTDTQYFGPGTRLTVL.